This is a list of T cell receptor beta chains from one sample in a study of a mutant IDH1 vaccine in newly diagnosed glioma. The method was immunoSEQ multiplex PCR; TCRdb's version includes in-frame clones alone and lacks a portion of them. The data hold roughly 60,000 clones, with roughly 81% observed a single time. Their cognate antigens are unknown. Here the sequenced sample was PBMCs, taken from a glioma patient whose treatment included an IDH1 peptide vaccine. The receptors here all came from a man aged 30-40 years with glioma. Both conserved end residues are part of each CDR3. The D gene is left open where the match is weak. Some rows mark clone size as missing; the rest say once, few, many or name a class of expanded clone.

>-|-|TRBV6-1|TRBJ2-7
CASSELGRAYEQYF
TGTGCCAGCAGTGAGTTAGGCAGAGCCTACGAGCAGTACTTC
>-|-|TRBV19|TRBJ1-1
CASSILGGRNTEAFF
TGTGCCAGTAGTATCTTGGGAGGGCGGAACACTGAAGCTTTCTTT
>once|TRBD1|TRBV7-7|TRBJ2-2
CASSLGTGAGELFF
TGTGCCAGCAGCTTAGGGACAGGGGCCGGGGAGCTGTTTTTT
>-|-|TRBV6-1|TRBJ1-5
CASSETRPMQPQHF
TGTGCCAGCAGCGAGACCCGGCCAATGCAGCCCCAGCATTTT
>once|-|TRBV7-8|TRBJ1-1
CASSNELGPNTEAFF
TGTGCCAGCAGCAATGAACTAGGGCCGAACACTGAAGCTTTCTTT
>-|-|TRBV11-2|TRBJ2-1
CASSLAGLYNEQFF
TGTGCCAGCAGCTTGGCGGGCCTGTACAATGAGCAGTTCTTC
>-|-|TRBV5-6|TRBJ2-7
CASTLGEDFYEQYF
TGTGCCAGCACCCTAGGTGAGGATTTTTACGAGCAGTACTTC
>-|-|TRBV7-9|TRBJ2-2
CASSDLPIRGGEVAGELFF
TGTGCCAGCAGCGATCTGCCCATTCGAGGAGGGGAAGTGGCCGGGGAGCTGTTTTTT
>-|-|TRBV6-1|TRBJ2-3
CASSEFGLADTQYF
TGTGCCAGCAGTGAATTTGGCCTTGCAGATACGCAGTATTTT
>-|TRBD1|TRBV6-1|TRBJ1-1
CASSEVSGGTEAFF
TGTGCCAGCAGTGAAGTGTCAGGGGGCACTGAAGCTTTCTTT
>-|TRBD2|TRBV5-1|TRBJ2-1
CASSLGSSGVNEQFF
TGCGCCAGCAGTCTGGGGTCCAGCGGGGTCAATGAGCAGTTCTTC
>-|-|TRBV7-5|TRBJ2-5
CVRSGRDRGLWETQYF
TGTGTCAGAAGCGGACGGGACAGGGGGCTTTGGGAGACCCAGTACTTC
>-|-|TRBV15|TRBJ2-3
CATSRDFTDTQYF
TGTGCCACCAGCAGAGACTTCACAGATACGCAGTATTTT
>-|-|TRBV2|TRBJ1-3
CASRGDTTSNTIYF
TGTGCCAGCAGAGGAGACACAACTTCGAACACCATATATTTT
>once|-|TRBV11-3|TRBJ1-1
CASSLRNMSLYTEAFF
TGTGCCAGCAGCTTAAGAAATATGAGTTTGTACACTGAAGCTTTCTTT
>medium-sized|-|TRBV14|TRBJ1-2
CASSLGRAHSYTF
TGTGCCAGCAGCTTGGGACGGGCCCACAGCTACACCTTC
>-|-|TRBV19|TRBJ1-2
CATSHQIPYGYTF
TGTGCCACCTCACACCAGATACCCTATGGCTACACCTTC
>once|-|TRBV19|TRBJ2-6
CASSIEAQGWSNGANVLTF
TGTGCCAGTAGTATAGAGGCCCAGGGCTGGTCCAATGGGGCCAACGTCCTGACTTTC
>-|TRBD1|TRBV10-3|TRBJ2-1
CAIRKTGGGQDEQFF
TGTGCCATCAGAAAAACAGGGGGAGGTCAGGATGAGCAGTTCTTC
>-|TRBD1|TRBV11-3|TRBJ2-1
CASSLEGQYNEQFF
TGTGCCAGCAGCTTAGAGGGACAGTACAATGAGCAGTTCTTC
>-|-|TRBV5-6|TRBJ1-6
CASSSLAGNSPLHF
TGTGCCAGCAGCTCCCTGGCAGGGAATTCACCCCTCCACTTT
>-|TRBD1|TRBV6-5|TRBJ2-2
CASAVGQVLTGELFF
TGTGCCAGCGCGGTTGGACAGGTACTCACCGGGGAGCTGTTTTTT
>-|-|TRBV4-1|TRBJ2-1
CASSQLNLVDRAYNEQFF
TGCGCCAGCAGCCAATTAAACCTGGTCGACAGAGCCTACAATGAGCAGTTCTTC
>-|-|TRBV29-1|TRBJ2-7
CSVRGIGEIHEQYF
TGCAGCGTTCGCGGGATAGGAGAGATCCACGAGCAGTACTTC
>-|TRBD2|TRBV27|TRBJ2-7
CASSFWGGSYEQYF
TGTGCCAGCAGTTTCTGGGGGGGCTCCTACGAGCAGTACTTC
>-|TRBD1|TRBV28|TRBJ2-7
CASSPPPRTGTYEQYF
TGTGCCAGCAGTCCACCCCCTCGGACAGGAACCTACGAGCAGTACTTC
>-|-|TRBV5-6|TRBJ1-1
CASTTGGHTEAFF
TGTGCCAGCACGACAGGCGGGCACACTGAAGCTTTCTTT
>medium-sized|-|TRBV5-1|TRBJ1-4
CASSVGRGTNEKLFF
TGCGCCAGCAGCGTAGGGAGGGGAACTAATGAAAAACTGTTTTTT
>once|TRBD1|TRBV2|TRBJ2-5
CASRDRTNQETQYF
TGTGCCAGCAGGGACAGGACGAACCAAGAGACCCAGTACTTC